This T cell receptor (beta chain) was identified during a study of blood T cell repertoires in COVID-19. About the research overall: The study drew acute and convalescent COVID-19 samples from the United States, Italy and Spain. T cells, B-cell-depleted T cells, or PBMCs provided the cDNA or gDNA that served as material.

As originally analysed: Estimates of nucleated cell counts were drawn from the amplification of reference gene primers. TCRdb's table, derived via immunoSEQ multiplex PCR, lists solely in-frame clones and lacks some. The DNA gave D and trimming, while V, J and clone size come from that table. Among 120,000 or so clones listed, 80% were seen once. This receptor was obtained from a human donor in a cohort sampled during active COVID-19. Sample: peripheral blood.

In nucleotides, the CDR3 is TGTGCCAGCAGCCCCCGACCCGGGACTAGGTCGCAGTATTTT. It encodes CASSPRPGTRSQYF. The chain carries TRBV7-3 and TRBJ2-3; 8 positions match TRBD2. Looked up from germline, CDR1 is SGHTA and CDR2 is FQGTGA. Losses at the gene ends were 5 bases for V and 10 bases for J; bases not matched to a gene: 11. The CDR3 totals 14 residues.